The 32 T cell receptor beta chains reported below all come from one sample, sequenced in a study of T-cell memory formation after mild COVID-19 (dated by TCRdb to the early 2020s). Libraries were constructed by 5' RACE. TCRdb records Illumina NovaSeq 6000 as the sequencer. In TCRdb, the public reads were trimmed at Q25 with fastp and aligned with MiXCR, with productive beta chains retained. Rows with one shared CDR3 protein collapse into an entry with the most common genes and DNA. In this sample the table shows about 250,000 distinct CDR3 sequences, 15% of which occur a single time. The top ten clonotypes cover 2.1% of the sample. Material for sequencing was PBMCs or a T cell subset sorted from them (not recorded which). These TCRs come from an adult woman who had mild COVID-19 (a few samples of this study predate the infection). The sample titles of this study are shuffled in the database, so cell type and time point are left out; the donor was told from shared clones.

The rearrangement uses TRBV15 and TRBJ1-6; D is ambiguous. CDR3 length: 13 residues. V lost 5 bases, J lost 7 bases, and 9 bases lay in between. Germline CDR1 and CDR2: LNHNV and YYDKDF (reference sequence). The CDR3 sequence: CATSSWKNSPLHF. The CDR3 nucleotides read TGTGCCACCAGCTCGTGGAAGAATTCACCCCTCCACTTT.

A remark on this clonotype: A clone one base away is much larger, so this may be a read error. The chain links TRBV12-3 or TRBV12-4 to TRBJ2-2; D unclear. Deletions cut 2 bases from V and 6 bases from J, with 1 base between. The CDR3 sequence is 11 residues long. The CDR3 coding sequence is TGTGCCAGCAGTTTACCCGGGGAGCTGTTTTTT. It yields the protein CASSLPGELFF.

This clonotype was counted between two and nine times. The rearrangement joins TRBV4-3 to TRBJ2-2, with 7 bases that match TRBD2. The junction had 5 bases not matched to a gene; V was cut back by 4 bases and J by 3 bases. The CDR3 covers 15 residues. Looked up from germline, CDR1 is LGHNA and CDR2 is YSLEER. CDR3 nucleotides: TGCGCCAGCAGCCTACTAGCGTTCGACACCGGGGAGCTGTTTTTT. Translation gives CASSLLAFDTGELFF.

This chain joins TRBV2 and TRBJ2-1; perhaps TRBD2 as D (6 bases). The germline gives CDR1 SNHLY, CDR2 FYNNEI. This CDR3 region has 16 residues. The ends were cut back, 4 bases at V and 4 bases at J, with 17 bases in the middle. CDR3 loop: CASSGSSVETYNEQFF. CDR3 DNA: TGTGCCAGCAGTGGATCTAGCGTCGAAACTTACAATGAGCAGTTCTTC.

This clonotype has just a few counts. This chain uses TRBV3-1 with TRBJ1-2; 9 bases line up with TRBD1. The CDR3 has 14 residues. Germline values: CDR1 LGHDT, CDR2 YNNKEL (reference sequence). The junction had 6 bases not matched to a gene; V was cut back by 3 bases and J by 7 bases. This CDR3 reads CASSHRDRDGGYTF. CDR3 in DNA: TGTGCCAGCAGCCACCGGGACAGGGACGGTGGCTACACCTTC.

This clonotype was detected only a few times. In nucleotides, the CDR3 is TGTGCCAGCAGTGCTGGACATACGAACACCGGGGAGCTGTTTTTT. It translates to CASSAGHTNTGELFF. The chain couples TRBV25-1 to TRBJ2-2; TRBD1 is a possible D gene (5 bases). Germline values: CDR1 MGHDK, CDR2 SYGVNS. There are 15 residues in the CDR3. The V and J ends lost 4 bases and 0 bases respectively, with 9 bases between them.

This clonotype was counted between two and nine times. The J gene is TRBJ2-5, the V gene TRBV7-2; D is unclear. V lost 2 bases, J lost 1 base, and 8 bases lay in between. The CDR3 is 14 residues long. Per germline, CDR1 SGHTA and CDR2 FQGNSA. The CDR3 loop reads CASSLTTFQETQYF. DNA of the CDR3: TGTGCCAGCAGCTTAACCACATTCCAAGAGACCCAGTACTTC.

This clonotype was recorded a few times. V and J are TRBV5-1 and TRBJ2-7; TRBD1 aligns across 10 bases. Trimming removed 2 bases from V and 6 bases from J; junction bases left unmatched: 5. The CDR3 extends over 14 amino acids. Germline V gene lookup returns CDR1 SGHRS and CDR2 YFSETQ. DNA for the CDR3: TGCGCCAGCAGCTTACATGACAGGGGGCTCGAGCAGTACTTC. This translates into CASSLHDRGLEQYF.

The V call is TRBV20-1, the J call TRBJ2-1; possible D gene TRBD2, 6 bases. The CDR3 is 14 amino acids. The germline gives CDR1 DFQATT, CDR2 SNEGSKA (reference sequence). V dropped 6 bases and J dropped 5 bases, with 17 bases sitting between them. CDR3 loop: CSAGGASAHNEQFF. The CDR3 DNA sequence: TGCAGTGCCGGCGGGGCGTCCGCCCACAATGAGCAGTTCTTC.

In this sample, this clonotype turned up many times. The chain recombines TRBV7-2 with TRBJ1-2, with D possibly being TRBD1 (5 bases). The germline V gene encodes CDR1 SGHTA and CDR2 FQGNSA. Trimming shortened V by 7 bases and J by 4 bases, and 25 bases separated the two germline ends. This CDR3 is built from 17 residues. CDR3 sequence: CASTLSVYGARGYGYTF. The DNA of the CDR3 is TGTGCCAGCACCCTTTCGGTTTATGGGGCGCGTGGCTATGGCTACACCTTC.

There are a few counts of this clonotype. The J gene is TRBJ2-7, the V gene TRBV3-1, with D tentatively TRBD1 (6 bases). Germline CDR1 LGHDT, CDR2 YNNKEL (reference sequence). Trimming took off 1 base at V and 6 bases at J, with 13 bases between the two ends. The CDR3 consists of 14 residues. In nucleotides, the CDR3 is TGTGCCAGCAGCCAAGCGAACAGGGCATCCGAGCAGTACTTC. Translating gives CASSQANRASEQYF.

J is TRBJ2-5 and V is TRBV7-9, with D hard to call. CDR3 length: 16 residues. Germline V lookup: CDR1 SEHNR, CDR2 FQNEAQ (reference sequence). Trimming took off 5 bases at V and 4 bases at J, with 20 bases between the two ends. The CDR3 DNA sequence: TGTGCCAGCAGCCCATCTGGTGGGATAGTACGAGAGACCCAGTACTTC. Residues: CASSPSGGIVRETQYF.

This clonotype has just a few counts. The chain recombines TRBV24-1 with TRBJ2-4; D possibly uses TRBD1 or TRBD2 (5 bases each). Per the germline V gene, CDR1 is KGHDR and CDR2 is SFDVKD. The V end was cut by 3 bases, the J end by 2 bases, with 10 bases between. The CDR3 is 15 amino acids. CDR3 in amino acids: CATSDPRGSKNIQYF. DNA of the CDR3: TGTGCCACCAGTGATCCGAGGGGATCCAAAAACATTCAGTACTTC.

This clonotype was observed at least ten times. Here the CDR3 DNA reads TGCGCCAGCAGCCTTACAACTAATGAGCAGTTCTTC. It codes for CASSLTTNEQFF. The genes are TRBV5-1 and TRBJ2-1; D not certain. The germline CDR1 and CDR2 sequences are SGHRS and YFSETQ. This CDR3 has 12 amino acids. V lost 4 bases, J lost 7 bases, and 9 bases lay in between.

This clonotype has ten or more counts. The chain has TRBV24-1 and TRBJ2-1, with TRBD2 matching 11 bases. With 2 bases clipped from V and 6 bases from J, the junction kept 14 bases outside the gene matches. This CDR3 contains 19 residues. Germline V gives CDR1 KGHDR, CDR2 SFDVKD. The CDR3 DNA follows: TGTGCCACCAGTGATTCATCCGGACTAGCGGGTTCTAAAGGCAATGAGCAGTTCTTC. Amino acid sequence: CATSDSSGLAGSKGNEQFF.

This clonotype has more than one count but fewer than ten. V and J are TRBV7-2 and TRBJ1-5; no clear D. The CDR3 spans 15 residues. CDR1 and CDR2 from the germline V gene are SGHTA and FQGNSA. V was shortened by 1 base and J by 3 bases, with 10 bases between the two germline ends. The CDR3: CASSLGNSFNQPQHF. The CDR3 DNA reads TGTGCCAGCAGCTTAGGAAACAGCTTCAATCAGCCCCAGCATTTT. Supplemented by reference TRBV7-2 and TRBJ1-5, the full variable domain reads GAGVSQSPSNKVTEKGKDVELRCDPISGHTALYWYRQSLGQGLEFLIYFQGNSAPDKSGLPSDRFSAERTGGSVSTLTIQRTQQEDSAVYLCASSLGNSFNQPQHFGDGTRLSIL.

This rearrangement joins TRBV18 to TRBJ2-7, with D hard to call. Trimming left V 5 bases short and J 6 bases short, with 8 bases between. The CDR3 length is 11 residues. Germline V CDR1 and CDR2: KGHSH, LQKENI. This chain's CDR3 is CASSSPGEQYF. CDR3 DNA sequence: TGTGCCAGCTCAAGTCCCGGCGAGCAGTACTTC.

This chain joins TRBV5-1 and TRBJ2-1; TRBD1 agrees at 10 bases. This CDR3 has 17 residues. Trimming removed 4 bases from V and 5 bases from J; junction bases left unmatched: 12. Per germline, CDR1 SGHRS and CDR2 YFSETQ. DNA of the CDR3: TGCGCCAGCAGCCTGGCACCTCCGGGACAGGGGAACAATGAGCAGTTCTTC. It yields the protein CASSLAPPGQGNNEQFF.

The table lists this clonotype with a few counts. The CDR3 loop is CASSHGTVNTEAFF. The CDR3 DNA is TGTGCCAGCAGTCACGGGACAGTGAACACTGAAGCTTTCTTT. The genes are TRBV2 and TRBJ1-1, with TRBD1 matching 7 bases. Trimming at V came to 5 bases and at J to 0 bases, leaving 3 bases not matched to a gene. CDR3 length: 14 amino acids. Germline-derived CDR1 and CDR2 are SNHLY and FYNNEI.

CDR3 loop: CASSPPSGRSWQETQYF. The CDR3 coding sequence is TGTGCCAGCAGCCCTCCTAGCGGGAGGTCCTGGCAAGAGACCCAGTACTTC. The rearrangement uses TRBV7-2 and TRBJ2-5; 11 bases match TRBD2. The CDR3 sequence is 17 residues long. V was pared by 5 bases and J by 2 bases, with 10 bases of the junction left unmatched. The germline V gene has CDR1 SGHTA and CDR2 FQGNSA. Full variable domain (outside the CDR3, taken from reference TRBV7-2 and TRBJ2-5): GAGVSQSPSNKVTEKGKDVELRCDPISGHTALYWYRQSLGQGLEFLIYFQGNSAPDKSGLPSDRFSAERTGGSVSTLTIQRTQQEDSAVYLCASSPPSGRSWQETQYFGPGTRLLVL.

There are a few counts of this clonotype. The chain has TRBV4-1 and TRBJ2-7; TRBD1 is a possible D gene (6 bases). Trimming cost V 6 bases and J 0 bases, with 12 bases left between them. This CDR3 region has 14 residues. Germline assignment: CDR1 MGHRA and CDR2 YSYEKL. CDR3 amino acids: CASRSWTDSYEQYF. CDR3 DNA sequence: TGCGCCAGCAGGTCGTGGACAGACTCCTACGAGCAGTACTTC.

This clonotype was detected only a few times. The chain uses TRBV7-2 and TRBJ2-5, with D possibly matching TRBD1 (6 bases). The CDR3 sequence is 14 residues long. Germline CDR1 SGHTA, CDR2 FQGNSA. The V end lost 11 bases, the J end lost 0 bases, and 16 bases lay between the germline ends. The CDR3 sequence: CAEGGSGNQETQYF. CDR3 nucleotide sequence: TGTGCCGAAGGGGGAAGCGGCAACCAAGAGACCCAGTACTTC.

This clonotype was seen only a few times. This CDR3 is CASSWKETQYF. The CDR3 DNA sequence: TGTGCCAGCAGTTGGAAAGAGACCCAGTACTTC. The chain uses TRBV27 and TRBJ2-5; no clear D gene. The V and J ends lost 4 bases and 3 bases respectively, with 3 bases between them. The CDR3 has 11 residues. Germline loops: CDR1 MNHEY, CDR2 SMNVEV (reference sequence).

This sequence joins TRBV7-3 and TRBJ1-1; 7 bases match TRBD1. This CDR3 has 15 amino acids. Germline lookup yields CDR1 SGHTA and CDR2 FQGTGA. The J segment lost 1 base and the V segment lost 2 bases, leaving 4 bases of the junction unmatched. In nucleotides, the CDR3 is TGTGCCAGCAGCTTACGGGGACAGCCGAACACTGAAGCTTTCTTT. Its protein product is CASSLRGQPNTEAFF.

J is TRBJ1-6 and V is TRBV19; TRBD1 matches 11 bases. CDR3 size: 15 residues. With V trimmed by 5 bases and J by 9 bases, 6 bases remained unmatched. Germline CDR1 reads LNHDA; CDR2 reads SQIVND (reference sequence). CDR3 nucleotides: TGTGCCAGTAGTGCCGGGACAGGGGGAATTTCACCCCTCCACTTT. This encodes CASSAGTGGISPLHF.

The gene calls are TRBV28 and TRBJ1-2; D is ambiguous. Germline CDR1 reads MDHEN; CDR2 reads SYDVKM. This CDR3 region has 13 residues. With 6 bases removed from V and 5 bases from J, the gap between germline ends came to 13 bases. CDR3 sequence: CASRNDLSYGYTF. Here the CDR3 DNA reads TGTGCCAGCAGGAACGACTTGTCTTATGGCTACACCTTC.

This clonotype was observed a few times. J is TRBJ2-7 and V is TRBV29-1; TRBD1 matches at 11 bases. Germline-derived CDR1 and CDR2 are SQVTM and ANQGSEA. The CDR3 is 12 residues long. After removal of 7 bases from V and 7 bases from J, the junction contained 6 bases not matched to a gene. CDR3 DNA: TGCAGCGGCGGACAGGGGGCGAGGGAGCAGTACTTC. Its translation: CSGGQGAREQYF.

This clonotype was seen a handful of times. This chain joins TRBV4-2 and TRBJ1-1, with 11 bases fitting TRBD1. CDR1 is LGHNA, CDR2 YNFKEQ, per germline. CDR3 length: 15 residues. V was pared by 4 bases and J by 4 bases, with 5 bases of the junction left unmatched. The CDR3 DNA follows: TGTGCCAGCAGCCGAGGGGGGACAGGGGGCACTGAAGCTTTCTTT. Amino acids: CASSRGGTGGTEAFF.

The J gene is TRBJ1-4, the V gene TRBV2; D perhaps matches TRBD1 (5 bases). Trimming shortened V by 2 bases and J by 7 bases, and 8 bases separated the two germline ends. Germline CDR1 and CDR2: SNHLY and FYNNEI. The CDR3 is 13 amino acids. In DNA, the CDR3 is TGTGCCAGCAGTGAAACGGGGGGTGAAAAACTGTTTTTT. Its protein is CASSETGGEKLFF.

The chain carries TRBV27 and TRBJ2-7; possible D gene TRBD2, 6 bases. Germline CDR1 MNHEY, CDR2 SMNVEV (reference sequence). With 6 bases removed from V and 5 bases from J, the gap between germline ends came to 20 bases. The CDR3 loop spans 15 amino acids. This CDR3 is CASRAPRRALHEQYF. The CDR3 DNA reads as TGTGCCAGCAGAGCCCCAAGGAGGGCTCTTCACGAGCAGTACTTC.

This clonotype has a count of ten or more. The rearrangement joins TRBV30 to TRBJ1-6; a possible D gene is TRBD1 (6 bases). This CDR3 spans 15 amino acids. CDR1 GTSNPN and CDR2 SVGIG come from the germline V gene (reference sequence). Trimming left V 0 bases short and J 7 bases short, with 13 bases between. CDR3 loop: CAWSVQGLENSPLHF. CDR3 coding DNA: TGTGCCTGGAGTGTACAGGGCCTCGAGAATTCACCCCTCCACTTT.

This clonotype has a handful of counts. This sequence joins TRBV5-1 and TRBJ2-4, with D possibly being TRBD1 (6 bases). In germline, CDR1 is SGHRS, CDR2 YFSETQ. The CDR3 is made up of 14 amino acids. V was pared by 0 bases and J by 8 bases, with 12 bases between. The chain's CDR3 is CASSLALGAHIQYF. The CDR3 DNA sequence: TGCGCCAGCAGCTTGGCCCTGGGGGCGCACATTCAGTACTTC. Looking up the rest from reference TRBV5-1 and TRBJ2-4 gives the full variable domain: KAGVTQTPRYLIKTRGQQVTLSCSPISGHRSVSWYQQTPGQGLQFLFEYFSETQRNKGNFPGRFSGRQFSNSRSEMNVSTLELGDSALYLCASSLALGAHIQYFGAGTRLSVL.